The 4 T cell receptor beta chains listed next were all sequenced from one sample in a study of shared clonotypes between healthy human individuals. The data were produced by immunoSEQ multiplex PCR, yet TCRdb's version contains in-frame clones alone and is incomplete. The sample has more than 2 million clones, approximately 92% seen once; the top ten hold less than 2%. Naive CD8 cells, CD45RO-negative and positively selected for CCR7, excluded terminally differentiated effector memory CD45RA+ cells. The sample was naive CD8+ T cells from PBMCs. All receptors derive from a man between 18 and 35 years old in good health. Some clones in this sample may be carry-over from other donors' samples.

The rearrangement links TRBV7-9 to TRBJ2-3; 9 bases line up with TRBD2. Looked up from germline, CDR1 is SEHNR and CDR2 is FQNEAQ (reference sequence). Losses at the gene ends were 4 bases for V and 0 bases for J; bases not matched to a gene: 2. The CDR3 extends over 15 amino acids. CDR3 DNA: TGTGCCAGCAGCTCTCTAGCGGGAAGCACAGATACGCAGTATTTT. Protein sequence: CASSSLAGSTDTQYF. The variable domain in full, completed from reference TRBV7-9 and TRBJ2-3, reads DTGVSQNPRHKITKRGQNVTFRCDPISEHNRLYWYRQTLGQGPEFLTYFQNEAQLEKSRLLSDRFSAERPKGSFSTLEIQRTEQGDSAMYLCASSSLAGSTDTQYFGPGTRLTVL.

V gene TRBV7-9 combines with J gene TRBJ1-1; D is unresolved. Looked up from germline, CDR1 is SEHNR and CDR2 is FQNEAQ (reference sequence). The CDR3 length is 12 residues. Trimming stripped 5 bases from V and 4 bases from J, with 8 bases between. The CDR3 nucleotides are TGTGCCAGCAGCCCGAAAACCACTGAAGCTTTCTTT. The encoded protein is CASSPKTTEAFF. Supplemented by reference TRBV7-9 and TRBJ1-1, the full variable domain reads DTGVSQNPRHKITKRGQNVTFRCDPISEHNRLYWYRQTLGQGPEFLTYFQNEAQLEKSRLLSDRFSAERPKGSFSTLEIQRTEQGDSAMYLCASSPKTTEAFFGQGTRLTVV.

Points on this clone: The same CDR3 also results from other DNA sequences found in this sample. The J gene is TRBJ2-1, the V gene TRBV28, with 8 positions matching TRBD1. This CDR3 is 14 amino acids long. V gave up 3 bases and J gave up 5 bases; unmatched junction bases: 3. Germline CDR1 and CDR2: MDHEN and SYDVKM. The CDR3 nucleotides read TGTGCCAGCAGTTTGTGGACAGGGAACAATGAGCAGTTCTTC. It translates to CASSLWTGNNEQFF.

As DNA, the CDR3 is TGTGCCAGCAGTTCCCCCGTCGGGAGGGGGGACTATGGCTACACCTTC. This gives the protein CASSSPVGRGDYGYTF. This chain connects TRBV28 to TRBJ1-2; tentatively, D is TRBD1 (6 bases). The CDR3 runs 16 residues. The V end was cut by 4 bases, the J end by 3 bases, with 18 bases between. Germline values: CDR1 MDHEN, CDR2 SYDVKM.